A single T cell receptor beta chain is shown here with its context. This CDR3 spans 16 amino acids. The junction had 5 bases not matched to a gene; V was cut back by 0 bases and J by 3 bases. In germline, CDR1 is MGHRA, CDR2 YSYEKL. Cohorts were based on clinical histories the participants reported. All recovered Cohort 3 donors got two negative PCRs, got clearance, or saw symptom resolution. The data were obtained in a study of blood T cell repertoires in COVID-19. In the original workflow: Reference gene primer amplification yielded estimated nucleated cell counts. Sequencing used immunoSEQ multiplex PCR; TCRdb keeps in-frame clones, though not all of them. V and J calls and clone size are as listed in that table; D and trimming were resolved from the DNA. The repertoire holds over 300,000 clones, 80% to 90% seen once, with 10% in the top ten.

The J gene is TRBJ2-1, the V gene TRBV4-1; 7 nucleotides match TRBD2. Input material: PBMCs or T cells enriched from blood (not recorded which). The clonotype was recovered from a woman under 30 who had recovered from COVID-19. The CDR3 protein is CASSQEGAGFYNEQFF. The CDR3, as DNA: TGCGCCAGCAGCCAAGAAGGAGCGGGGTTCTACAATGAGCAGTTCTTC.